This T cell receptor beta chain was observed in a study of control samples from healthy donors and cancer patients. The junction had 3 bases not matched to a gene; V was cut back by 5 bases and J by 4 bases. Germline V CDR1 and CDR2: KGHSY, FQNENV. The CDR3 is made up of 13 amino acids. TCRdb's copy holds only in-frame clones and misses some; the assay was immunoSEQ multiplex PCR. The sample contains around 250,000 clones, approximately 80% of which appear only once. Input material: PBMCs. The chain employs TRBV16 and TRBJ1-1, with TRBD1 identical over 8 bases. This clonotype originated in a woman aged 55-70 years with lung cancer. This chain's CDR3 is CASSAQGATEAFF. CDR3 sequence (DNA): TGTGCCAGCAGCGCCCAGGGGGCCACTGAAGCTTTCTTT.